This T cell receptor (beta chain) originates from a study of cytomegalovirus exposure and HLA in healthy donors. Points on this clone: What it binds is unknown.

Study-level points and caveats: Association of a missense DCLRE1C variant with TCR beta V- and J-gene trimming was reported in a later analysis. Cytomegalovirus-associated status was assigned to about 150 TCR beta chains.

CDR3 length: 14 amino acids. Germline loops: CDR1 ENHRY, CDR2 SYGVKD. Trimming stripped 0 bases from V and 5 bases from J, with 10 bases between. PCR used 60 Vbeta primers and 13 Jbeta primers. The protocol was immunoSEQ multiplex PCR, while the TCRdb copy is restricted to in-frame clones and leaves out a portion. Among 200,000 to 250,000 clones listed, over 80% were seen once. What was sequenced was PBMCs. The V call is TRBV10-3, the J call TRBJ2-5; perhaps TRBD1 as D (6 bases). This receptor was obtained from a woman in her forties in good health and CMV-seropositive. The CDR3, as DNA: TGTGCCATCAGTGAGTCGAGGGGGTGGGAGACCCAGTACTTC. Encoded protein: CAISESRGWETQYF.